The following is a T cell receptor (beta chain) sequence with its context. Its antigen is undetermined. This sample was taken from a study of T-cell memory formation after mild COVID-19. Per germline, CDR1 DFQATT and CDR2 SNEGSKA (reference sequence). The CDR3 consists of 16 residues. V shed 0 bases and J shed 5 bases, with 17 bases lying between them. General study results and limits: Later expanders leaned CD4+, whereas clones that contracted between day 15 and 85 were balanced CD4/CD8.

TCRdb reanalysed the 5' RACE reads using MiXCR and keeps one entry per CDR3 protein. The table has about 500,000 distinct CDR3 sequences, 20% seen once; the top ten hold approximately 12%. The sequenced sample was PBMCs or a T cell subset sorted from them (not recorded which). The V and J genes are TRBV20-1 and TRBJ2-1; D unclear. The sequence was collected from an adult woman who had mild COVID-19 (a few samples of this study predate the infection). Cell type and time point are not known. The CDR3 sequence: CSARDPPPVTDNEQFF. In nucleotides, the CDR3 is TGCAGTGCTAGAGACCCCCCTCCGGTAACAGACAATGAGCAGTTCTTC.